This T cell receptor (beta chain) was sequenced for a study of cytotoxic CD8 clonotypes in ibrutinib-treated CLL. About the study: Within the patient group, under 12 were relapsed/refractory and fewer than 16 treatment-naive, and 17 to 18 were IGHV unmutated.

As regards this clone: As yet, its antigen is unknown.

Regarding the study as a whole: Upon ibrutinib response clonality rose, and upon progression it fell back toward baseline.

The data were produced by immunoSEQ multiplex PCR, yet TCRdb's version contains in-frame clones alone and is incomplete. Altogether approximately 350,000 clones are present, over 60% being singletons, with the ten largest covering roughly 6%. Genomic DNA for TCR beta libraries, roughly 2 micrograms, came from cryopreserved PBMCs. The CDR3 runs to 16 residues. V trimming: 0 bases; J trimming: 1 base; junction bases outside the gene matches: 6. Germline V CDR1 and CDR2: SGHDT, YYEEEE. Sequencing used PBMCs, obtained after 36 months of ibrutinib treatment. The chain uses TRBV5-6 and TRBJ2-5; 7 nucleotides match TRBD2. This TCR was sampled from a human donor with chronic lymphocytic leukemia. For the CDR3, the DNA is TGTGCCAGCAGCTTGGGGTGGTCGGGGGGCCAAGAGACCCAGTACTTC. It yields the protein CASSLGWSGGQETQYF. The complete variable domain, with remaining parts taken from reference TRBV5-6 and TRBJ2-5, reads DAGVTQSPTHLIKTRGQQVTLRCSPKSGHDTVSWYQQALGQGPQFIFQYYEEEERQRGNFPDRFSGHQFPNYSSELNVNALLLGDSALYLCASSLGWSGGQETQYFGPGTRLLVL.